One sample yielded the 28 T cell receptor beta chains listed below, sequenced in a study of blood T cell repertoires in COVID-19. Clones were sequenced by immunoSEQ multiplex PCR, and TCRdb holds only the in-frame ones, with some missing. This sample has around 99,000 clones, with roughly 90% found just once. Specimen: peripheral blood. Receptor source: a man aged 35-49 years with active or convalescent COVID-19.

The V call is TRBV10-3, the J call TRBJ1-2, with 9 bases that match TRBD1. With V trimmed by 2 bases and J by 9 bases, 7 bases remained unmatched. Germline CDR1 and CDR2: ENHRY and SYGVKD. The CDR3 loop spans 14 amino acids. The CDR3 DNA follows: TGTGCCATCAGTGAGCCAGGACAGGGGAGGAGCTACACCTTC. It encodes CAISEPGQGRSYTF.

The chain employs TRBV24-1 and TRBJ2-3, with 10 nucleotides matching TRBD1. Germline V gene lookup returns CDR1 KGHDR and CDR2 SFDVKD. The CDR3 spans 16 residues. Trimming took 4 bases from V and 3 from J; bases not matched to a gene: 6. The CDR3 nucleotides are TGTGCCACCAGTGACCTCGGACAGGGGGTGACAGATACGCAGTATTTT. Amino acids: CATSDLGQGVTDTQYF.

This clone came up a few times. The V and J genes are TRBV6-5 and TRBJ1-2; 9 nucleotides align to TRBD1. Per germline, CDR1 MNHEY and CDR2 SVGAGI. V shed 6 bases, J shed 5 bases, and the junction held 7 bases outside the gene matches. CDR3 length: 14 amino acids. CDR3 in amino acids: CASSVQGAWYGYTF. The CDR3 nucleotides are TGTGCCAGCAGCGTACAGGGGGCGTGGTATGGCTACACCTTC.

The chain couples TRBV4-2 to TRBJ2-7; D is uncertain. CDR3 length: 11 amino acids. V lost 2 bases to trimming and J lost 4 bases, with 3 bases between them. Germline CDR1 and CDR2: LGHNA and YNFKEQ. CDR3 protein: CASSQLYEQYF. For the CDR3, the DNA is TGTGCCAGCAGCCAACTGTACGAGCAGTACTTC.

This chain links TRBV14 with TRBJ1-6; D might be TRBD1 (5 bases). Deletions cut 4 bases from V and 6 bases from J, with 10 bases between. The CDR3 runs 14 residues. Germline lookup yields CDR1 SGHDN and CDR2 FVKESK. CDR3: CASSPIGVNSPLHF. The CDR3 coding sequence is TGTGCCAGCAGCCCCATAGGGGTTAATTCACCCCTCCACTTT. Combining the CDR3 with reference TRBV14 and TRBJ1-6 gives the whole variable domain EAGVTQFPSHSVIEKGQTVTLRCDPISGHDNLYWYRRVMGKEIKFLLHFVKESKQDESGMPNNRFLAERTGGTYSTLKVQPAELEDSGVYFCASSPIGVNSPLHFGNGTRLTVT.

The rearrangement uses TRBV30 and TRBJ1-6; D possibly corresponds to TRBD1 (6 bases). CDR3 length equals 18 residues. Trimming left V 0 bases short and J 6 bases short, with 21 bases between. Per the germline V gene, CDR1 is GTSNPN and CDR2 is SVGIG (reference sequence). Here the CDR3 DNA reads TGTGCCTGGAGTGTATCTTTTGCAGGGGCAACCATTAATTCACCCCTCCACTTT. Encoded protein: CAWSVSFAGATINSPLHF.

V usage is TRBV18 and J usage is TRBJ2-7, with 8 bases aligning to TRBD1. V shed 1 base, J shed 0 bases, and the junction held 8 bases outside the gene matches. The CDR3 totals 17 residues. Germline V gene lookup returns CDR1 KGHSH and CDR2 LQKENI. The CDR3 DNA is TGTGCCAGCTCACCACGTGGACAGGGTCATTTCTCCTACGAGCAGTACTTC. The encoded protein is CASSPRGQGHFSYEQYF.

The chain joins TRBV6-5 to TRBJ2-7; 7 bases line up with TRBD2. The CDR3 is 13 residues long. V shed 2 bases, J shed 3 bases, and the junction held 1 base outside the gene matches. Germline V lookup: CDR1 MNHEY, CDR2 SVGAGI. CDR3 coding DNA: TGTGCCAGCAGTTACCAGCGGGACTACGAGCAGTACTTC. It encodes CASSYQRDYEQYF.

In its sample, this clone was seen a few times. The chain has TRBV7-2 and TRBJ2-1; D unclear. CDR1 is SGHTA and CDR2 is FQGNSA in the germline V gene. Deletions cut 6 bases from V and 0 bases from J, with 12 bases between. This CDR3 is 15 amino acids long. This chain's CDR3 is CASSYQTSSYNEQFF. For the CDR3, the DNA is TGTGCCAGCAGTTACCAAACGAGCTCCTACAATGAGCAGTTCTTC.

The chain joins TRBV27 to TRBJ2-7; weak D call: TRBD1 (5 bases). The CDR3 runs to 15 residues. Trimming removed 2 bases from V and 2 bases from J, with 13 bases in between. Germline V gives CDR1 MNHEY, CDR2 SMNVEV (reference sequence). In DNA, the CDR3 is TGTGCCAGCAGTTTACAACACCTCAGGGCCTACGAGCAGTACTTC. This gives the protein CASSLQHLRAYEQYF.

This clone was counted a single time. The chain couples TRBV5-6 to TRBJ2-7, with TRBD1 matching 10 bases. The CDR3 is 15 amino acids. The junction had 8 bases not matched to a gene; V was cut back by 4 bases and J by 4 bases. The germline CDR1 and CDR2 sequences are SGHDT and YYEEEE. CDR3 amino acids: CASSVTGGFTYEQYF. The CDR3 DNA sequence: TGTGCCAGCAGCGTGACAGGGGGCTTTACTTACGAGCAGTACTTC. Drawing the rest from reference TRBV5-6 and TRBJ2-7, the complete variable domain is DAGVTQSPTHLIKTRGQQVTLRCSPKSGHDTVSWYQQALGQGPQFIFQYYEEEERQRGNFPDRFSGHQFPNYSSELNVNALLLGDSALYLCASSVTGGFTYEQYFGPGTRLTVT.

This rearrangement joins TRBV15 to TRBJ2-1; tentatively, D is TRBD2 (6 bases). Trimming removed 3 bases from V and 1 base from J, with 13 bases in between. The CDR3 sequence is 16 residues long. Germline lookup yields CDR1 LNHNV and CDR2 YYDKDF (reference sequence). CDR3 nucleotides: TGTGCCACCAGCAGGGGCCTGGAGGGATCCTACAATGAGCAGTTCTTC. Amino acid sequence: CATSRGLEGSYNEQFF.

CDR3 sequence: CASSETGGYYGYTF. The CDR3 DNA reads TGTGCCAGCAGTGAGACAGGGGGTTACTATGGCTACACCTTC. This chain joins TRBV6-6 and TRBJ1-2, with 9 bases matching TRBD1. This CDR3 region has 14 residues. After removal of 5 bases from V and 3 bases from J, the junction contained 4 bases not matched to a gene. Germline V gives CDR1 MNHNY, CDR2 SVGAGI (reference sequence).

The chain has TRBV5-6 and TRBJ1-1; possible D gene TRBD1, 6 bases. The CDR3 is 14 amino acids. Trimming pared 3 bases from V and 1 base from J, leaving 10 bases between. The germline V gene has CDR1 SGHDT and CDR2 YYEEEE. CDR3: CASSSRGRNTEAFF. The CDR3 DNA reads TGTGCCAGCAGCTCCAGGGGACGGAACACTGAAGCTTTCTTT. Supplemented by reference TRBV5-6 and TRBJ1-1, the full variable domain reads DAGVTQSPTHLIKTRGQQVTLRCSPKSGHDTVSWYQQALGQGPQFIFQYYEEEERQRGNFPDRFSGHQFPNYSSELNVNALLLGDSALYLCASSSRGRNTEAFFGQGTRLTVV.

This sequence joins TRBV7-2 and TRBJ2-1; 12 bases are shared with TRBD2. This CDR3 is built from 17 residues. Germline CDR1 SGHTA, CDR2 FQGNSA. V trimming: 2 bases; J trimming: 4 bases; junction bases outside the gene matches: 6. This CDR3 is CASSLPPLAGGYNEQFF. DNA for the CDR3: TGTGCCAGCAGCTTACCGCCACTAGCGGGAGGTTACAATGAGCAGTTCTTC.

This clone was picked up one time. The chain carries TRBV11-2 and TRBJ2-2; tentatively, D is TRBD2 (6 bases). CDR3 length equals 12 residues. Trimming took off 5 bases at V and 9 bases at J, with 10 bases between the two ends. CDR1 is SGHAT, CDR2 FQNNGV, per germline. Here the CDR3 reads CASSKLAWELFF. In DNA, the CDR3 is TGTGCCAGCAGCAAACTAGCATGGGAGCTGTTTTTT.

J is TRBJ2-1 and V is TRBV3-1 (or the pseudogene TRBV3-2); unclear D gene. CDR3 size: 12 residues. V was trimmed by 4 bases and J by 8 bases, leaving 9 bases between them. Germline lookup yields CDR1 LGHDT and CDR2 YNNKEL (reference sequence). This chain's CDR3 is CASSRGWDEQFF. The DNA for the CDR3 is TGTGCCAGCAGCCGCGGATGGGATGAGCAGTTCTTC.

This chain connects TRBV18 to TRBJ1-2, with TRBD1 matching over 7 bases. The CDR3 is 17 amino acids. The V segment lost 3 bases and the J segment 4 bases; nucleotides outside the gene matches: 14. CDR1 and CDR2 (germline): KGHSH, LQKENI. DNA for the CDR3: TGTGCCAGCTCACCGAACGACGCCCAGGGGGGTACCTATGGCTACACCTTC. Amino acid sequence: CASSPNDAQGGTYGYTF.

The rearrangement joins TRBV19 to TRBJ1-5, with 7 bases that match TRBD1. The CDR3 is 15 residues long. Per germline, CDR1 LNHDA and CDR2 SQIVND (reference sequence). V shed 3 bases and J 6 bases; nucleotides not matched to a gene: 8. The CDR3 DNA reads TGTGCCAGTAGTATTACCCGGGACAGTATTCAGCCCCAGCATTTT. Translated, it gives CASSITRDSIQPQHF.

This CDR3 is CASSSRSGGAESYGYTF. CDR3 DNA: TGTGCCAGCAGTTCTAGATCCGGTGGGGCGGAGTCCTATGGCTACACCTTC. V usage is TRBV27 and J usage is TRBJ1-2; D perhaps matches TRBD1 (5 bases). V was cut by 4 bases and J by 4 bases, with 22 bases left in between. The CDR3 has 17 residues. Germline V gene sequence: CDR1 MNHEY, CDR2 SMNVEV (reference sequence).

The rearrangement joins TRBV7-2 to TRBJ2-7; TRBD2 matches 7 bases. CDR1 and CDR2 (germline): SGHTA, FQGNSA. With V trimmed by 7 bases and J by 0 bases, 9 bases remained unmatched. This CDR3 has 15 residues. CDR3: CASTRGEFSSYEQYF. CDR3 DNA sequence: TGTGCCAGCACCCGGGGGGAGTTTAGCTCCTACGAGCAGTACTTC.

This sequence joins TRBV27 and TRBJ2-7, with TRBD2 matching over 11 bases. J gave up 4 bases and V 5 bases, and 7 bases lay outside the gene matches. The germline gives CDR1 MNHEY, CDR2 SMNVEV (reference sequence). The CDR3 contains 15 residues. CDR3 DNA: TGTGCCAGCAGTAAATTAGCTAGCGGGAGGTACGAGCAGTACTTC. Translated: CASSKLASGRYEQYF.

The chain recombines TRBV7-9 with TRBJ1-6; D possibly corresponds to TRBD1 (5 bases). V was shortened by 0 bases and J by 9 bases, with 6 bases between the two germline ends. CDR3 length: 13 amino acids. Germline assignment: CDR1 SEHNR and CDR2 FQNEAQ (reference sequence). CDR3 loop: CASSLAGVSPLHF. The CDR3 nucleotides are TGTGCCAGCAGCTTAGCAGGGGTTTCACCCCTCCACTTT.

This chain links TRBV5-6 with TRBJ1-4; TRBD1 agrees at 9 bases. Germline V gene data show CDR1 as SGHDT and CDR2 as YYEEEE. The CDR3 spans 13 residues. The V and J ends lost 5 bases and 5 bases, in that order; junction bases with no gene match: 1. CDR3 region: CASRGTGNEKLFF. CDR3 DNA sequence: TGTGCCAGCAGGGGGACAGGGAATGAAAAACTGTTTTTT.

V usage is TRBV28 and J usage is TRBJ1-1; no clear D. Germline CDR1 MDHEN, CDR2 SYDVKM. CDR3 length: 16 residues. V was clipped by 4 bases and J by 0 bases, with 15 bases between them. In DNA form, the CDR3 reads TGTGCCAGCAGTTCGGGATCAAGTGGGGTGAACACTGAAGCTTTCTTT. Its translation: CASSSGSSGVNTEAFF.

This clone showed up just a few times. J is TRBJ2-2 and V is TRBV4-3; D unresolved. CDR1 is LGHNA and CDR2 is YSLEER in the germline V gene. V was clipped by 2 bases and J by 6 bases, with 19 bases between them. The CDR3 runs 17 residues. CDR3 DNA: TGCGCCAGCAGCCAAAGCGAAGACCACGAGGTAGCCGGGGAGCTGTTTTTT. Protein product: CASSQSEDHEVAGELFF.

The chain employs TRBV7-2 and TRBJ2-7; D unresolved. Between the trimmed V and J ends, which lost 4 bases and 7 bases, there was a span of 14 bases. Germline CDR1 reads SGHTA; CDR2 reads FQGNSA. The CDR3 length is 13 residues. CDR3 sequence: CASSSKRLREQYF. The CDR3 DNA follows: TGTGCCAGCAGCTCCAAGAGGCTCCGGGAGCAGTACTTC.

The chain is built from TRBV9 and TRBJ2-3; 10 nucleotides match TRBD2. The CDR3 spans 16 residues. Germline CDR1 and CDR2: SGDLS and YYNGEE. V gave up 4 bases and J gave up 3 bases; unmatched junction bases: 8. The DNA for the CDR3 is TGTGCCAGCAGCCCAGCTAGCGGGAGTGGTACAGATACGCAGTATTTT. It yields the protein CASSPASGSGTDTQYF.